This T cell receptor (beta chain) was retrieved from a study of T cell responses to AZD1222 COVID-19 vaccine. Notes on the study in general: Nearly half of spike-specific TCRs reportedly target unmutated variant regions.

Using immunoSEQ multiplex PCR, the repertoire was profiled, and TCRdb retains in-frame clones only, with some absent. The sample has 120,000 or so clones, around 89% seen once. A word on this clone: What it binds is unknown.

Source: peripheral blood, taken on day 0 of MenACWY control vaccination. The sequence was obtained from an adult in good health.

In DNA form, the CDR3 reads TGTGCCAGTAGTATCCGGGACAGTCGATTTAACTATGGCTACACCTTC. Translating it yields CASSIRDSRFNYGYTF. The V call is TRBV19, the J call TRBJ1-2, with 7 positions matching TRBD1. Trimming at V came to 3 bases and at J to 1 base, leaving 8 bases not matched to a gene. The CDR3 is made up of 16 amino acids. CDR1 is LNHDA and CDR2 is SQIVND in the germline V gene (reference sequence).